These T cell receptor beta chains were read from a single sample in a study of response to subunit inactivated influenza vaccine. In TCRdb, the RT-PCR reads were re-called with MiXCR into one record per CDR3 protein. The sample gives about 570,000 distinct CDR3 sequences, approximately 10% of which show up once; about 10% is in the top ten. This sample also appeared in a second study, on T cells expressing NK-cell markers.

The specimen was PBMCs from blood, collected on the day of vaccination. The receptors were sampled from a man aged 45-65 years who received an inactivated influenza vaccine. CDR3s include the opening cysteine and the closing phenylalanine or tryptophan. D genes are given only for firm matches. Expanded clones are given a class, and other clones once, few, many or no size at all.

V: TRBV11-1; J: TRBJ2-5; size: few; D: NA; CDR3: CASSRTTRETQYF; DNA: TGTGCCAGCAGCAGGACTACCAGAGAGACCCAGTACTTC
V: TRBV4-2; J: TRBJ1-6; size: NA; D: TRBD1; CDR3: CASSQEGQGHNSPLHF; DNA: TGTGCCAGCAGCCAAGAAGGACAGGGCCATAATTCACCCCTCCACTTT
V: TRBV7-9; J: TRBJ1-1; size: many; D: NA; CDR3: CASSSPQNTEAFF; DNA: TGTGCCAGCAGCTCCCCGCAGAACACTGAAGCTTTCTTT
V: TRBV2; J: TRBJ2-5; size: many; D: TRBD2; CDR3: CASSEYLGLAAQVRETQYF; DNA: TGTGCCAGCAGTGAATATCTGGGACTAGCGGCCCAGGTTAGAGAGACCCAGTACTTC
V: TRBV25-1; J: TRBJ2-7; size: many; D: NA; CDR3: CASSDLGTYEQYF; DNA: TGTGCCAGCAGTGATCTCGGTACCTACGAGCAGTACTTC
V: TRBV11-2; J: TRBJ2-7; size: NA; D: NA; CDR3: CASSLDSHEQYF; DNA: TGTGCCAGCAGCTTAGATTCCCACGAGCAGTACTTC
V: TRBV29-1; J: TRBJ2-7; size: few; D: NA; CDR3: CSVRGVNEQYF; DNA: TGCAGCGTTAGAGGTGTGAACGAGCAGTACTTC
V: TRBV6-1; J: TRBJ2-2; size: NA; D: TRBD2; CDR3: CASRRLATGELFF; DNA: TGTGCCAGCAGGCGACTAGCGACCGGGGAGCTGTTTTTT
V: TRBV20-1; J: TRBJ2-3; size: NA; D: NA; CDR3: CSARAAGGADTQYF; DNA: TGCAGTGCTAGAGCTGCCGGGGGTGCAGATACGCAGTATTTT
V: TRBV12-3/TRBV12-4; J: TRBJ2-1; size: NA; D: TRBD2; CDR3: CASSLSSGVHNEQFF; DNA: TGTGCCAGCAGTTTAAGTAGCGGGGTTCACAATGAGCAGTTCTTC
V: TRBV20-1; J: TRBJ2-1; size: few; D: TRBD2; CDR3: CSARTGTSGGNEQFF; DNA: TGCAGTGCGCGTACCGGGACTAGCGGTGGCAATGAGCAGTTCTTC
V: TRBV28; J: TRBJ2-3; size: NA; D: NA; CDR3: CASSSGDSLADTQYF; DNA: TGTGCCAGCAGTTCGGGCGACAGCCTGGCAGATACGCAGTATTTT
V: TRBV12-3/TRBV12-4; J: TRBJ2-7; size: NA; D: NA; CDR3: CASSLGQGGGWVLKYEQYF; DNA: TGTGCCAGCAGTTTAGGTCAGGGAGGCGGATGGGTTCTCAAGTACGAGCAGTACTTC
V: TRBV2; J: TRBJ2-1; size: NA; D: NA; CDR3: CASSAVVGSNEQFF; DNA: TGTGCCAGCAGTGCCGTTGTGGGGTCTAATGAGCAGTTCTTC
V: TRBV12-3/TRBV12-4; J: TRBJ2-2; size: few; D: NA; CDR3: CASSRIGGATGELFF; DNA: TGTGCCAGCAGTCGAATCGGTGGGGCCACCGGGGAGCTGTTTTTT
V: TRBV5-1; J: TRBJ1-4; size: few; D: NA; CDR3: CASSLGRGSEKLFF; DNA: TGCGCCAGCAGCTTGGGCAGGGGAAGTGAAAAACTGTTTTTT
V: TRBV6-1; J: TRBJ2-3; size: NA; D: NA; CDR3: CASRVTPTDTQYF; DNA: TGTGCCAGCAGGGTAACACCCACAGATACGCAGTATTTT
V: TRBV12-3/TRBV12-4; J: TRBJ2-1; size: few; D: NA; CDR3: CASSQPGYTSEQFF; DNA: TGTGCCAGCAGCCAACCAGGGTACACCAGTGAGCAGTTCTTC
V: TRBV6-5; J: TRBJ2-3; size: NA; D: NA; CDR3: CASSYPGLDTQYF; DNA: TGTGCCAGCAGTTATCCGGGGCTCGATACGCAGTATTTT
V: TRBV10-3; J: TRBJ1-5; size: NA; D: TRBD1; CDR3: CAISGATGNQAQHF; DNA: TGTGCCATCAGTGGGGCGACAGGGAATCAGGCCCAGCATTTT
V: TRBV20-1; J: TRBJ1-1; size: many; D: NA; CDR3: CSARASMNTEAFF; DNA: TGCAGTGCTAGAGCCAGCATGAACACTGAAGCTTTCTTT
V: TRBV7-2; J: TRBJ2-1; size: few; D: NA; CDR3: CASSDRQAYNEQFF; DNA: TGTGCCAGCAGCGATAGACAGGCCTACAATGAGCAGTTCTTC
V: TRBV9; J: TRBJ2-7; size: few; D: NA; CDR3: CASSVRQSSYEQYF; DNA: TGTGCCAGCAGCGTAAGACAGAGCTCCTACGAGCAGTACTTC
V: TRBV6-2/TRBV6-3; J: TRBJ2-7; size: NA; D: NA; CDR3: CASSWTGTTTSSYEQYF; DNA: TGTGCCAGCAGTTGGACCGGGACAACTACGAGCTCCTACGAGCAGTACTTC
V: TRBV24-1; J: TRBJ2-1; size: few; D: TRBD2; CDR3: CATSDLPATSGRPEQFF; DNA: TGTGCCACCAGTGATTTGCCCGCGACTAGCGGGAGGCCAGAGCAGTTCTTC
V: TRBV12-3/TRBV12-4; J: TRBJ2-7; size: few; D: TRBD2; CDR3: CASSSSKRGASYEQYF; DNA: TGTGCCAGCAGTTCGTCTAAGCGGGGGGCTTCCTACGAGCAGTACTTC
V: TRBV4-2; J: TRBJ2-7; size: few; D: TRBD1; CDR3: CASSQETGVTYEQYF; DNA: TGTGCCAGCAGCCAAGAGACAGGGGTTACCTACGAGCAGTACTTC
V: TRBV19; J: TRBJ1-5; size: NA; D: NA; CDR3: CASLGTELSNQPQHF; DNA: TGTGCCAGTCTTGGGACGGAGCTCAGCAATCAGCCCCAGCATTTT
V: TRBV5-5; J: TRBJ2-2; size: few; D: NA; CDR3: CASSDRLAGTGELFF; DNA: TGTGCCAGCAGCGATAGGTTAGCAGGAACCGGGGAGCTGTTTTTT
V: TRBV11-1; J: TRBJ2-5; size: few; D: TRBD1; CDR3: CASSPGGDQETQYF; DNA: TGTGCCAGCAGCCCAGGGGGCGACCAAGAGACCCAGTACTTC
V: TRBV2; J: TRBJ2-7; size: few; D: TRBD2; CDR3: CASVASGIPEQYF; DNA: TGTGCCAGCGTCGCTAGCGGGATCCCCGAGCAGTACTTC
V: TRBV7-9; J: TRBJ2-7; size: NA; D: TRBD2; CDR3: CASSPAPSGITYEQYF; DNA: TGTGCCAGCAGCCCTGCCCCTAGCGGGATAACCTACGAGCAGTACTTC
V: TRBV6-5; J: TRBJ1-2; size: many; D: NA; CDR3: CASSYSFGGRGYGYTF; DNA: TGTGCCAGCAGTTACTCGTTTGGGGGCAGGGGTTATGGCTACACCTTC
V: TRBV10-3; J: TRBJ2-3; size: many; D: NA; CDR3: CAISDFLDTQYF; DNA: TGTGCCATCAGTGATTTCCTAGATACGCAGTATTTT
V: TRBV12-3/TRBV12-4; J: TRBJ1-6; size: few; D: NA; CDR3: CASSEGGHNSPLHF; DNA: TGTGCCAGCAGCGAGGGGGGTCATAATTCACCCCTCCACTTT
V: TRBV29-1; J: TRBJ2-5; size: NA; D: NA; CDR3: CSVLRDSTQYF; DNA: TGCAGCGTTCTCCGGGACTCGACCCAGTACTTC
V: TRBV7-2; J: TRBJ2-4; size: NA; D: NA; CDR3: CASSLSPRTGWGAGKLAKNIQYF; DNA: TGTGCCAGCAGCTTATCCCCCCGGACAGGATGGGGGGCAGGGAAACTAGCCAAAAACATTCAGTACTTC
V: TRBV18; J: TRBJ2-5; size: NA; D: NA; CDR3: CASSPAAAETQYF; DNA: TGTGCCAGCTCACCCGCGGCGGCAGAGACCCAGTACTTC
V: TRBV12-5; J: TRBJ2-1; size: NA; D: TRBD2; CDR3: CASGGLAELRSYNEQFF; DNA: TGTGCTAGTGGTGGACTAGCGGAACTGCGCTCCTACAATGAGCAGTTCTTC
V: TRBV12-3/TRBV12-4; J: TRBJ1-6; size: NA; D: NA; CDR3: CASTTEGRRSPLHF; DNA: TGTGCCAGCACCACCGAGGGGCGGAGGTCACCCCTCCACTTT
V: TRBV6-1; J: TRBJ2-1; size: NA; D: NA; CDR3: CASSEDRHYNEQFF; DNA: TGTGCCAGCAGTGAAGACCGCCACTACAATGAGCAGTTCTTC
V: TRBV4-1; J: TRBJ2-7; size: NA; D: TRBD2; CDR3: CASSQGPGGLPYEQYF; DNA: TGCGCCAGCAGCCAAGGGCCGGGGGGACTACCCTACGAGCAGTACTTC
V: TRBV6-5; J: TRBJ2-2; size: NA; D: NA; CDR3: CASRYSNTGELFF; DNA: TGTGCCAGCAGATATTCGAACACCGGGGAGCTGTTTTTT
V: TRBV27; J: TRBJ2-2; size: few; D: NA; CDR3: CASSLGATPTGELFF; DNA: TGTGCCAGCAGTTTAGGGGCCACCCCTACCGGGGAGCTGTTTTTT
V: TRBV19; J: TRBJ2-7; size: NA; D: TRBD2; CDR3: CASSTSWLAGPTYEQYF; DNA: TGTGCCAGTAGTACTTCGTGGCTAGCGGGACCTACTTACGAGCAGTACTTC